The rows below give T cell receptor beta chains drawn from one sample of a study of control samples from healthy donors and cancer patients. The protocol was immunoSEQ multiplex PCR, while the TCRdb copy is restricted to in-frame clones and leaves out a portion. Here the sample spans about 140,000 clones, roughly 94% being singletons. The sequenced sample consisted of blood. The receptor set was obtained from a man aged 35-49 years in good health. Both conserved end residues are part of each CDR3. A D gene is named only where the DNA matches it firmly. For some rows the clone size is stated as once, few or many, or as a class when expanded; others skip it.

V: TRBV6-5; size: .; D: .; length: 13; J: TRBJ2-1; CDR3: CASSYFAGSEQFF; DNA: TGTGCCAGCAGTTACTTTGCGGGCTCCGAGCAGTTCTTC
V: TRBV9; size: .; D: .; length: 15; J: TRBJ1-5; CDR3: CASSVAGGSNQPQHF; DNA: TGTGCCAGCAGCGTAGCCGGGGGAAGCAATCAGCCCCAGCATTTT
V: TRBV2; size: .; D: .; length: 16; J: TRBJ1-3; CDR3: CASSEEGFGSGNTIYF; DNA: .
V: TRBV10-3; size: .; D: .; length: 11; J: TRBJ2-2; CDR3: CAISDIGELFF; DNA: TGTGCCATCAGTGATATCGGGGAGCTGTTTTTT
V: TRBV5-1; size: .; D: .; length: 15; J: TRBJ2-1; CDR3: CASSSGLLGSLEQFF; DNA: TGCGCCAGCAGCAGCGGACTACTGGGGTCTCTTGAGCAGTTCTTC
V: TRBV7-2; size: .; D: TRBD1; length: 17; J: TRBJ1-2; CDR3: CASSLVSGGVSNYGYTF; DNA: TGTGCCAGCAGCTTAGTCTCAGGGGGCGTGTCCAACTATGGCTACACCTTC
V: TRBV9; size: .; D: .; length: 13; J: TRBJ2-1; CDR3: CASNAQGSREQFF; DNA: TGTGCCAGCAACGCTCAGGGGAGCCGGGAGCAGTTCTTC
V: TRBV27; size: .; D: .; length: 14; J: TRBJ1-1; CDR3: CASSRTGLNTEAFF; DNA: TGTGCCAGCAGCCGTACAGGTTTGAACACTGAAGCTTTCTTT
V: TRBV12-2; size: .; D: .; length: 14; J: TRBJ1-2; CDR3: CASRFSRGWYGYTF; DNA: TGTGCAAGTCGTTTCTCTCGGGGGTGGTATGGCTACACCTTC
V: TRBV25-1; size: .; D: TRBD1; length: 16; J: TRBJ1-1; CDR3: CASSESGTGTNTEAFF; DNA: TGTGCCAGCAGTGAATCTGGGACAGGGACGAACACTGAAGCTTTCTTT
V: TRBV6-5; size: .; D: TRBD1; length: 15; J: TRBJ1-4; CDR3: CASSYRTGRNEKLFF; DNA: TGTGCCAGCAGTTATCGGACAGGGCGAAATGAAAAACTGTTTTTT
V: TRBV5-4; size: .; D: .; length: 16; J: TRBJ1-1; CDR3: CASRDAQGLVGTEAFF; DNA: TGTGCCAGCAGGGATGCACAGGGATTAGTCGGCACTGAAGCTTTCTTT
V: TRBV7-7; size: .; D: .; length: 15; J: TRBJ2-6; CDR3: CASSLGRSGANVLTF; DNA: TGTGCTAGCAGCTTAGGGAGATCTGGGGCCAACGTCCTGACTTTC
V: TRBV28; size: .; D: .; length: 14; J: TRBJ1-4; CDR3: CASSFFEGGEKLFF; DNA: TGTGCCAGCAGTTTCTTTGAGGGGGGCGAAAAACTGTTTTTT
V: TRBV6-5; size: .; D: .; length: 14; J: TRBJ1-1; CDR3: CASSYFGLNTEAFF; DNA: TGTGCCAGCAGTTACTTCGGTCTGAACACTGAAGCTTTCTTT
V: TRBV6-4; size: .; D: .; length: 13; J: TRBJ1-1; CDR3: CASRYRVGTEAFF; DNA: TGTGCCAGCAGGTACAGGGTCGGTACTGAAGCTTTCTTT
V: TRBV19; size: .; D: .; length: 15; J: TRBJ1-5; CDR3: CASRVAPNSNQPQHF; DNA: TGTGCCAGTAGGGTTGCTCCCAATAGCAATCAGCCCCAGCATTTT
V: TRBV19; size: .; D: .; length: 14; J: TRBJ2-5; CDR3: CASSIGGGQETQYF; DNA: TGTGCCAGTAGTATAGGAGGGGGCCAAGAGACCCAGTACTTC
V: TRBV4-1; size: .; D: .; length: 16; J: TRBJ1-6; CDR3: CASSQDDGVDNSPLHF; DNA: TGCGCCAGCAGCCAAGATGATGGGGTCGATAATTCACCCCTCCACTTT
V: TRBV11-3; size: .; D: .; length: 13; J: TRBJ2-3; CDR3: CASSLVEGDTQYF; DNA: TGTGCCAGCAGCTTAGTAGAGGGGGATACGCAGTATTTT
V: TRBV3-1/TRBV3-2; size: .; D: .; length: 17; J: TRBJ1-3; CDR3: CASSHLTTGLSGNTIYF; DNA: TGTGCCAGCAGCCATCTGACGACAGGCCTCTCTGGAAACACCATATATTTT
V: TRBV14; size: .; D: .; length: 17; J: TRBJ1-2; CDR3: CASSQDGGGEVGHGYTF; DNA: TGTGCCAGCAGCCAAGACGGCGGAGGGGAGGTGGGTCATGGCTACACCTTC
V: TRBV9; size: .; D: TRBD1; length: 16; J: TRBJ2-3; CDR3: CASSVSTGGPTDTQYF; DNA: TGTGCCAGCAGCGTATCCACAGGGGGCCCCACAGATACGCAGTATTTT
V: TRBV5-5; size: .; D: .; length: 15; J: TRBJ1-1; CDR3: CASSLRQALNTEAFF; DNA: TGTGCCAGCAGCTTGCGGCAGGCCCTGAACACTGAAGCTTTCTTT
V: TRBV5-5; size: .; D: TRBD1; length: 18; J: TRBJ1-2; CDR3: CASSLDIYRTGKNYGYTF; DNA: TGTGCCAGCAGCTTGGATATCTACAGGACAGGGAAGAACTATGGCTACACCTTC
V: TRBV5-6; size: .; D: TRBD2; length: 19; J: TRBJ2-7; CDR3: CASSRLNRWTSGDRYEQYF; DNA: TGTGCCAGCAGCCGCCTTAATCGGTGGACTAGCGGGGATAGGTACGAGCAGTACTTC
V: TRBV10-3; size: .; D: TRBD1; length: 12; J: TRBJ1-2; CDR3: CAISLQGYGYTF; DNA: TGTGCCATCAGCCTACAGGGGTATGGCTACACCTTC
V: TRBV7-7; size: .; D: TRBD2; length: 13; J: TRBJ2-5; CDR3: CASGTGTGLAQYF; DNA: TGTGCTAGCGGGACTGGGACCGGGCTGGCCCAGTACTTC
V: TRBV6-5; size: .; D: .; length: 15; J: TRBJ1-2; CDR3: CASKYVGQGSDGYTF; DNA: TGTGCCAGCAAATACGTTGGGCAGGGATCAGATGGCTACACCTTC
V: TRBV6-5; size: .; D: TRBD2; length: 15; J: TRBJ2-3; CDR3: CASSYDASGGDTQYF; DNA: TGTGCCAGCAGTTACGACGCTAGCGGGGGCGATACGCAGTATTTT
V: TRBV7-2; size: .; D: .; length: 15; J: TRBJ1-2; CDR3: CASSLEGLGTSGYTF; DNA: TGTGCCAGCAGCTTAGAGGGACTGGGGACGTCTGGCTACACCTTC
V: TRBV5-6; size: .; D: .; length: 14; J: TRBJ2-1; CDR3: CASSLPLELGEQFF; DNA: TGTGCCAGCAGCTTACCCCTAGAGCTCGGTGAGCAGTTCTTC
V: TRBV29-1; size: .; D: .; length: 13; J: TRBJ1-4; CDR3: CSVTVDRGEKLFF; DNA: TGCAGCGTGACAGTGGATAGAGGTGAAAAACTGTTTTTT
V: TRBV13; size: once; D: TRBD1; length: 16; J: TRBJ2-7; CDR3: CASSASGTGSPYEQYF; DNA: TGTGCCAGCAGCGCTTCCGGGACAGGGTCACCCTACGAGCAGTACTTC
V: TRBV12-3/TRBV12-4; size: .; D: .; length: 13; J: TRBJ2-2; CDR3: CASSPVGTGELFF; DNA: TGTGCCAGCAGCCCCGTTGGTACCGGGGAGCTGTTTTTT
V: TRBV7-8; size: once; D: TRBD1; length: 16; J: TRBJ1-4; CDR3: CASTPHQQGANEKLFF; DNA: TGTGCCAGCACCCCGCACCAACAGGGGGCGAATGAAAAACTGTTTTTT
V: TRBV5-1; size: .; D: .; length: 11; J: TRBJ2-7; CDR3: CASSPRYEQYF; DNA: TGCGCCAGCAGCCCCCGTTACGAGCAGTACTTC
V: TRBV5-8; size: few; D: .; length: 16; J: TRBJ2-7; CDR3: CASSLAATPDTYEQYF; DNA: TGTGCCAGCAGCTTGGCAGCGACACCAGATACCTACGAGCAGTACTTC
V: TRBV28; size: .; D: .; length: 15; J: TRBJ2-7; CDR3: CASSLVTKEIYEQYF; DNA: TGTGCCAGCAGTTTGGTTACAAAAGAGATCTACGAGCAGTACTTC
V: TRBV3-1/TRBV3-2; size: .; D: .; length: 17; J: TRBJ2-3; CDR3: CASSQVGVWKGTDTQYF; DNA: TGTGCCAGCAGCCAAGTTGGGGTCTGGAAAGGCACAGATACGCAGTATTTT
V: TRBV14; size: .; D: .; length: 13; J: TRBJ1-5; CDR3: CASSVDSNQPQHF; DNA: TGTGCCAGCAGCGTAGATAGCAATCAGCCCCAGCATTTT
V: TRBV18; size: .; D: TRBD2; length: 20; J: TRBJ2-3; CDR3: CASSPLVLAGALLVGDTQYF; DNA: TGTGCCAGCTCACCACTCGTCCTAGCGGGAGCCCTACTCGTCGGAGATACGCAGTATTTT
V: TRBV5-4; size: .; D: .; length: 14; J: TRBJ2-3; CDR3: CASSTIAEGDTQYF; DNA: TGTGCCAGCAGCACGATAGCGGAGGGTGATACGCAGTATTTT
V: TRBV19; size: .; D: .; length: 14; J: TRBJ1-1; CDR3: CASSFTGMNTEAFF; DNA: TGTGCCAGTAGTTTCACGGGAATGAACACTGAAGCTTTCTTT
V: TRBV5-1; size: once; D: .; length: 14; J: TRBJ1-5; CDR3: CASSLGGTNQPQHF; DNA: TGCGCCAGCAGCTTGGGAGGGACCAATCAGCCCCAGCATTTT
V: TRBV10-3; size: .; D: .; length: 15; J: TRBJ2-3; CDR3: CAISESVGFADTQYF; DNA: TGTGCCATCAGTGAGTCAGTCGGTTTTGCAGATACGCAGTATTTT
V: TRBV5-5; size: .; D: TRBD1; length: 15; J: TRBJ1-3; CDR3: CASRDRASSRNTIYF; DNA: TGTGCCAGCAGGGACAGGGCCTCTTCCCGAAACACCATATATTTT